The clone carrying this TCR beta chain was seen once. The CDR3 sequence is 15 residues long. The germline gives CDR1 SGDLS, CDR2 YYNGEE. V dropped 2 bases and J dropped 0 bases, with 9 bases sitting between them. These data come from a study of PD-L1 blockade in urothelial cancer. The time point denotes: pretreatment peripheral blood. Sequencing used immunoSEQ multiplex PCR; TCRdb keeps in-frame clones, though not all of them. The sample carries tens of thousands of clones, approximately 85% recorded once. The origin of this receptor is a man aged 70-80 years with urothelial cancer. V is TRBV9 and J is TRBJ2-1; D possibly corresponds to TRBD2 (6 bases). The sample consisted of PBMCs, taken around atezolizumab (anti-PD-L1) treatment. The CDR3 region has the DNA TGTGCCAGCAGCGTGGGAGGACCCTCCTACAATGAGCAGTTCTTC. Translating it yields CASSVGGPSYNEQFF.